This T cell receptor (beta chain) was sequenced in a study of response to subunit inactivated influenza vaccine (dated by TCRdb to the late 2010s). For context, the study as a whole: Deep quantitative T cell receptor repertoire profiling was used in the study to track responses to a trivalent subunit inactivated influenza vaccine. Beyond this particular receptor, the publication reports: It was suggested by the authors that each seasonal influenza vaccination may recruit only a limited number of new T cells.

The trim is 0 bases for V and 2 bases for J, with a gap of 9 bases between the germline ends. The cysteine opens and the phenylalanine closes a CDR3 of 14 amino acids. CDR3 DNA only is kept here, 42 bases in frame from base 1. CDR1 SGHRS and CDR2 YFSETQ are derived from the germline V gene. Turning to this clonotype: Its antigen remains undetermined. There are no base qualities to consult, and no much larger clone falls within one base.

Library preparation used RT-PCR. The sample was run on an Illumina HiSeq 2500. TCRdb cleaned the public reads at Q25 with fastp, built clones with MiXCR and kept in-frame beta chains. Records with the same CDR3 protein are collapsed into one entry carrying the most frequent genes and DNA. The sample profile shows more than 450,000 distinct CDR3 sequences; about 11% of them were found once. The top ten clonotypes cover roughly 11% of the sample. The data were also submitted as part of a second study, on T cells expressing NK-cell markers. The second investigation adds: 5'RACE template switching, by which a universal primer site and unique molecular identifiers were added, was used to make TCR beta cDNA libraries. In sorted CD3+CD56+NKG2C+, CD3+CD56+NKG2C- and CD3+CD56-NKG2C+ T-cell subsets from about 8 donors, TCR beta-chain repertoires were profiled. Among the eight sequenced donors, only one was HCMV-seronegative, while the other seven were HCMV-seropositive. In several experiments an anti-gammadeltaTCR antibody was added to restrict sorting to alphabetaTCR-expressing T cells. In over five donors, the dominant CD3+CD56+NKG2C+ clonotypes were among the top 10 CD8+ clonotypes and accounted for about 1.0-7.5% of CD8+ T cells. Those dominant clonotypes were again the most abundant among CD3+CD56-NKG2C+ cells in four donors, at about 25-60.1%. Whether the expanded NKG2C-expressing T cell clones were specific for HCMV antigens was left unclear. The study sequenced eight donors, all healthy volunteers chosen at random: three men and five women. To determine HCMV serostatus, a commercial ELISA kit was used to detect HCMV-specific IgG in serum. Ficoll density gradient centrifugation was used to isolate peripheral blood mononuclear cells from blood. For roughly 6 donors, bulk peripheral blood T-cell repertoires were additionally sequenced from unsorted PBMC. Synthesis of cDNA was primed from the TCR beta constant segment and was followed by two consecutive PCR amplification steps. Libraries were sequenced as 2 x 150 bp reads on Illumina HiSeq 2000/2500, MiSeq or NextSeq. MIGEC was used to demultiplex reads and group reads by UMI, and MiTCR was used to assemble and quantify clonotypes. To remove erroneous sequences, TCR cDNA sequences were retained only when supported by two or more reads. Downstream repertoire analysis used the tcR package, and clonotypes were matched across fractions by CDR3 nucleotide sequence plus V segment. VDJmatch was used to annotate antigen specificity against VDJdb, with one amino acid substitution in CDR3 allowed.

This sequence was found in a man in his fifties who received an inactivated influenza vaccine. Donor details come from another sample of the same person, matched by shared clones. This specimen consisted of PBMCs from blood, obtained on the day of vaccination. The chain employs TRBV5-1 and TRBJ2-7, with an unclear D gene assignment. The nucleotide sequence reads TGCGCCAGCAGCTTGGAAGGAGACCCCTACGAGCAGTACTTC. Translated, it reads CASSLEGDPYEQYF.